Below are 8 T cell receptor beta chains sequenced from a single sample in a study of shared clonotypes between healthy human individuals. The assay was immunoSEQ multiplex PCR, and TCRdb's table has in-frame clones only and misses some. The table includes about 2.4 million clones, roughly 93% detected once. The sequenced sample consisted of naive CD4+ T cells from PBMCs. Described subset: CD45RA+ positively selected. The receptors stem from a man aged 18 to 35 in good health. Some clones in this sample may be carry-over from other donors' samples.

The rearrangement joins TRBV5-1 to TRBJ2-7; D not certain. The length of the CDR3 is 13 residues. Trimming took 4 bases from V and 2 from J, leaving 10 bases between them. Looked up from germline, CDR1 is SGHRS and CDR2 is YFSETQ. CDR3 in amino acids: CASSVELPYEQYF. Written as DNA, the CDR3 is TGCGCCAGCAGCGTAGAGCTACCCTACGAGCAGTACTTC.

This CDR3 is CASSSTPPGDYGYTF. The CDR3 region has the DNA TGTGCCAGCAGCTCAACCCCACCGGGGGACTATGGCTACACCTTC. The chain recombines TRBV5-4 with TRBJ1-2; possibly TRBD1 for D (5 bases). The V end was cut by 3 bases, the J end by 3 bases, with 15 bases between. CDR3 length equals 15 residues. The germline CDR1 and CDR2 sequences are SGHNT and YYREEE (reference sequence).

The rearrangement links TRBV28 to TRBJ2-4; D might be TRBD1 (6 bases). Deletions cut 8 bases from V and 0 bases from J, with 20 bases between. The CDR3 consists of 17 residues. Per the germline V gene, CDR1 is MDHEN and CDR2 is SYDVKM. The CDR3: CASLKVRGILAKNIQYF. The CDR3 nucleotides are TGTGCCAGCCTGAAGGTGAGGGGGATACTAGCCAAAAACATTCAGTACTTC.

This chain joins TRBV10-3 and TRBJ2-6; D is uncertain. The CDR3 sequence is 15 residues long. Trimming took 5 bases from V and 4 from J, leaving 12 bases between them. Looked up from germline, CDR1 is ENHRY and CDR2 is SYGVKD. This CDR3 reads CAISSFDLGANVLTF. In nucleotides, the CDR3 is TGTGCCATCAGTTCCTTTGACCTGGGGGCCAACGTCCTGACTTTC.

A word on this clone: Other nucleotide sequences from this sample produce the same CDR3. V gene TRBV15 combines with J gene TRBJ1-2; possibly TRBD1 for D (5 bases). Trimming cost V 0 bases and J 4 bases, with 9 bases left between them. In germline, CDR1 is LNHNV, CDR2 YYDKDF (reference sequence). CDR3 length: 14 amino acids. The CDR3 loop reads CATSREGVGYGYTF. The CDR3 DNA reads as TGTGCCACCAGCAGAGAGGGGGTGGGCTATGGCTACACCTTC.

The rearrangement links TRBV6-5 to TRBJ2-7; 7 nucleotides agree with TRBD2. V gave up 6 bases and J gave up 5 bases; unmatched junction bases: 4. The CDR3 loop spans 12 amino acids. Per the germline V gene, CDR1 is MNHEY and CDR2 is SVGAGI. CDR3 in amino acids: CASRLALDEQYF. The DNA for the CDR3 is TGTGCCAGCAGACTAGCGTTGGACGAGCAGTACTTC.

V is TRBV28 and J is TRBJ1-2; TRBD1 matches at 8 bases. The V gene's germline CDR1 is MDHEN and CDR2 SYDVKM. The CDR3 runs to 13 residues. J lost 8 bases, V lost 10 bases, and 12 bases had no gene match. The CDR3 DNA is TGTGCCACCTACCGGGACAGGCTTGGGGGCTACACCTTC. This codes for CATYRDRLGGYTF.

The chain carries TRBV7-6 and TRBJ2-7; 15 bases line up with TRBD2. Germline values: CDR1 SGHVS, CDR2 FNYEAQ. This CDR3 has 19 residues. V dropped 2 bases and J dropped 4; count of bases not matched to a gene: 12. The DNA for the CDR3 is TGTGCCAGCAGCTTACGGGCGGGACTAGCGGGAGGTGAGGGGTACGAGCAGTACTTC. This translates into CASSLRAGLAGGEGYEQYF.